This T cell receptor (beta chain) stems from a study of blood T cell repertoires in COVID-19. Germline V gene data show CDR1 as LGHDT and CDR2 as YNNKEL (reference sequence). The CDR3 is 15 residues long. Trimming removed 2 bases at V and 1 base at J, with 11 bases between. Researchers sorted participants into cohorts using their self-reported clinical history. Recovery meant two consecutive negative NP/OP PCR tests, professional clearance, or resolved symptoms. As processed by the authors: The assay estimated nucleated cells by amplifying reference gene primers. Sequencing used immunoSEQ multiplex PCR; TCRdb keeps in-frame clones, though not all of them. The V and J calls and the clone size are those of that table, but D and trimming were determined from the DNA. The sample has 170,000 or so clones; about 90% are singletons.

The chain recombines TRBV3-1 (or the pseudogene TRBV3-2) with TRBJ2-5, with TRBD2 as a possible D gene (6 bases). This TCR came from a woman between 45 and 65 years old who had recovered from COVID-19. The sample taken for sequencing was PBMCs or T cells enriched from blood (not recorded which). As DNA, the CDR3 is TGTGCCAGCAGCCAAAGGGCGGGGTCCCAAGAGACCCAGTACTTC. Protein product: CASSQRAGSQETQYF.